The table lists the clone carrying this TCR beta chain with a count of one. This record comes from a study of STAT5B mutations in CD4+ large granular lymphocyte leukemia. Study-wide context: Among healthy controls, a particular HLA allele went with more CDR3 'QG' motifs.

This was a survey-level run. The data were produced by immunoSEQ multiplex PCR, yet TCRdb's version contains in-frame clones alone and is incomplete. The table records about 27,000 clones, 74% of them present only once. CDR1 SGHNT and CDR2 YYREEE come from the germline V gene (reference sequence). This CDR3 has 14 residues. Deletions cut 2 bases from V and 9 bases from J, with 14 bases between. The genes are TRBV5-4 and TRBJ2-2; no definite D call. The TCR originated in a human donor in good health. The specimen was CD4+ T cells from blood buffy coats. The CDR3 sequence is CASSFPGRDRELFF. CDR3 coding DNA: TGTGCCAGCAGCTTTCCGGGCCGAGATAGGGAGCTGTTTTTT.